This TCR beta chain comes out of a study of CD8 T cells in ankylosing spondylitis. Study-level points and caveats: Previous work reported some of these motif variants in the synovial fluid and blood of reactive arthritis. There was reportedly significant enrichment of clones that were disease-linked in matched ankylosing spondylitis synovial fluid.

Trimming stripped 0 bases from V and 7 bases from J, with 24 bases between. Germline loops: CDR1 SGHAT, CDR2 FQNNGV. CDR3 length: 18 amino acids. Generation of TCR beta libraries employed quantitative 5'-RACE incorporating molecular barcodes. TCRdb recomputed calls from the 5' RACE reads with MiXCR, one row per CDR3 protein. The data contain a few hundred thousand distinct CDR3 sequences, approximately 20% of them seen just once; the ten biggest clones take up roughly 8%. Concerning this clonotype: Its antigen remains unknown.

The sequencing sample was made of blood, either unsorted or a sorted T cell fraction (not recorded which). The V call is TRBV11-2, the J call TRBJ2-5; D is unresolved. This clonotype was obtained from a male donor with ankylosing spondylitis or in good health (not recorded which). In nucleotides, the CDR3 is TGTGCCAGCAGCTTAGATCGGTTAGGGCAGGTTACTTGGGGGACCCAGTACTTC. Protein product: CASSLDRLGQVTWGTQYF.